Listed here are 28 T cell receptor beta chains from one sample, sequenced in a study of T cells in Graves' hyperthyroidism and ophthalmopathy (dated by TCRdb to between 2018 and 2021). Libraries were constructed by multiplex PCR. The instrument given in TCRdb is Illumina HiSeq 2000. The TCR beta CDR3 regions were amplified from the RNA transcripts. A first-round RT-PCR of the TCR CDR3 used the HTBI primer set with the Qiagen OneStep RT-PCR kit. In TCRdb, the public reads were trimmed at Q25 with fastp and aligned with MiXCR, with productive beta chains retained. Each CDR3 protein appears once, grouped with its most common genes and DNA. Counted in this sample were about 740,000 distinct CDR3 sequences; approximately 15% of them appeared once. Together, the top ten hold about 10% of the sample. The sequencing input was blood. These receptors were obtained from a woman aged 18-35 years with Graves' hyperthyroidism.

This clonotype was seen ten or more times. This chain uses TRBV7-8 with TRBJ2-7, with 8 bases fitting TRBD2. The ends lost 6 bases at V and 2 bases at J; junction bases unmatched: 12. CDR3 length: 16 amino acids. In germline, CDR1 is SGHVS, CDR2 FQNEAQ. The CDR3: CASSPMTKRGTYEQYF. CDR3 DNA: TGTGCCAGCAGTCCCATGACTAAGCGGGGGACCTACGAGCAGTACTTC. Looking up the rest from reference TRBV7-8 and TRBJ2-7 gives the full variable domain: GAGVSQSPRYKVAKRGQDVALRCDPISGHVSLFWYQQALGQGPEFLTYFQNEAQLDKSGLPSDRFFAERPEGSVSTLKIQRTQQEDSAVYLCASSPMTKRGTYEQYFGPGTRLTVT.

The chain combines TRBV28 with TRBJ1-3; the D gene is possibly TRBD1 (6 bases). The CDR3 loop spans 17 amino acids. Germline lookup yields CDR1 MDHEN and CDR2 SYDVKM. V lost 2 bases to trimming and J lost 0 bases, with 14 bases between them. CDR3 protein: CASSLRPGHISGNTIYF. CDR3 sequence (DNA): TGTGCCAGCAGTTTACGCCCGGGACACATCTCTGGAAACACCATATATTTT.

The chain has TRBV5-1 and TRBJ2-3, with TRBD2 identical over 7 bases. Germline-derived CDR1 and CDR2 are SGHRS and YFSETQ. The junction had 4 bases not matched to a gene; V was cut back by 0 bases and J by 3 bases. The CDR3 runs to 15 residues. The CDR3 bases are TGCGCCAGCAGCTTGGGAATGGGAGGGACAGATACGCAGTATTTT. Its protein is CASSLGMGGTDTQYF.

This clonotype was seen many times. J is TRBJ2-1 and V is TRBV12-3 or TRBV12-4; 13 nucleotides agree with TRBD2. This CDR3 contains 15 residues. V was pared by 5 bases and J by 7 bases, with 5 bases of the junction left unmatched. CDR3 nucleotides: TGTGCCAGCAGTGGTCGGACTAGCGGGAGAAATGAGCAGTTCTTC. This sequence encodes CASSGRTSGRNEQFF.

This clonotype was observed many times. V gene TRBV29-1 combines with J gene TRBJ2-5; TRBD2 agrees at 7 bases. V gave up 1 base and J gave up 3 bases; unmatched junction bases: 8. Germline loops: CDR1 SQVTM, CDR2 ANQGSEA. The CDR3 runs 15 residues. CDR3 sequence reads: CSVEGGRAVEETQYF. The CDR3 bases are TGCAGCGTTGAAGGAGGGAGGGCCGTGGAAGAGACCCAGTACTTC.

This clonotype has at least ten counts. This chain links TRBV3-1 with TRBJ2-7, with D tentatively TRBD2 (5 bases). Germline V CDR1 and CDR2: LGHDT, YNNKEL (reference sequence). The V end lost 1 base, the J end lost 5 bases, and 6 bases lay between the germline ends. This CDR3 comprises 12 residues. In DNA form, the CDR3 reads TGTGCCAGCAGCCAAGGAGGGAACGAGCAGTACTTC. This encodes CASSQGGNEQYF.

This clonotype was observed many times. V is TRBV28 and J is TRBJ2-1; D possibly corresponds to TRBD1 (5 bases). CDR3 size: 12 residues. The germline V and J ends were trimmed by 3 bases and 9 bases, with 9 bases remaining between them. Germline V gene sequence: CDR1 MDHEN, CDR2 SYDVKM. The CDR3 region is CASSLGPGEQFF. The CDR3 DNA reads as TGTGCCAGCAGTTTGGGGCCCGGTGAGCAGTTCTTC.

V gene TRBV28 combines with J gene TRBJ1-3; 7 bases fit TRBD1. V lost 6 bases and J lost 4; bases outside the gene matches: 3. The germline V gene has CDR1 MDHEN and CDR2 SYDVKM. This CDR3 is 13 amino acids long. As DNA, the CDR3 is TGTGCCAGCAGCACAGGGGCGGGAAACACCATATATTTT. Protein product: CASSTGAGNTIYF.

The gene calls are TRBV4-3 and TRBJ2-2; 7 nucleotides align to TRBD1. Germline CDR1 reads LGHNA; CDR2 reads YSLEER. Trimming cost V 5 bases and J 6 bases; bases outside gene matches: 15. This CDR3 is built from 17 residues. CDR3 sequence (DNA): TGCGCCAGCAGCGACCGAGTCGACAGGGATCCCCCCGGGGAGCTGTTTTTT. Amino acid sequence: CASSDRVDRDPPGELFF.

This clonotype was seen more than once but under ten times. The chain couples TRBV9 to TRBJ1-3, with 9 bases identical to TRBD1. The CDR3 length is 15 residues. The V gene's germline CDR1 is SGDLS and CDR2 YYNGEE. V lost 4 bases to trimming and J lost 0 bases; unmatched junction nucleotides: 2. CDR3 region: CASSWGQGSGNTIYF. CDR3 sequence (DNA): TGTGCCAGCAGCTGGGGACAGGGCTCTGGAAACACCATATATTTT.

The table lists this clonotype with a few counts. This chain uses TRBV12-3 or TRBV12-4 with TRBJ2-5; D is unclear. The CDR3 runs to 15 residues. Trimming removed 2 bases at V and 5 bases at J, with 15 bases between. The CDR3 loop is CASSLSAARRETQYF. The DNA for the CDR3 is TGTGCCAGCAGTTTATCGGCCGCTCGCAGGGAGACCCAGTACTTC.

The V and J genes are TRBV28 and TRBJ1-3, with D unresolved. The CDR3 has 13 residues. The germline V gene has CDR1 MDHEN and CDR2 SYDVKM. V was trimmed by 5 bases and J by 4 bases, leaving 9 bases between them. CDR3 amino acids: CASSQKAGNTIYF. In nucleotides, the CDR3 is TGTGCCAGCAGTCAGAAAGCCGGAAACACCATATATTTT.

The chain links TRBV27 to TRBJ2-2; 14 bases agree with TRBD2. There are 20 residues in the CDR3. V dropped 4 bases and J dropped 0; count of bases not matched to a gene: 10. Germline loops: CDR1 MNHEY, CDR2 SMNVEV (reference sequence). The CDR3: CASSSTGTSGSAPNTGELFF. The CDR3 DNA follows: TGTGCCAGCAGTTCAACCGGGACTAGCGGGAGCGCACCGAACACCGGGGAGCTGTTTTTT.

The chain joins TRBV9 to TRBJ2-5; D remains unclear. With 4 bases removed from V and 0 bases from J, the gap between germline ends came to 13 bases. Looked up from germline, CDR1 is SGDLS and CDR2 is YYNGEE. The CDR3 contains 15 residues. In nucleotides, the CDR3 is TGTGCCAGCAGCATCGAGAATACGTACCAAGAGACCCAGTACTTC. This encodes CASSIENTYQETQYF.

There are many counts of this clonotype. This rearrangement joins TRBV5-6 to TRBJ1-1, with 8 positions matching TRBD1. CDR3 length equals 15 residues. The germline CDR1 and CDR2 sequences are SGHDT and YYEEEE. The J segment lost 5 bases and the V segment lost 3 bases, leaving 9 bases of the junction unmatched. CDR3 nucleotide sequence: TGTGCCAGCAGCTCACCCGGGACAGGTGGAACTGAAGCTTTCTTT. This codes for CASSSPGTGGTEAFF. Looking up the rest from reference TRBV5-6 and TRBJ1-1 gives the full variable domain: DAGVTQSPTHLIKTRGQQVTLRCSPKSGHDTVSWYQQALGQGPQFIFQYYEEEERQRGNFPDRFSGHQFPNYSSELNVNALLLGDSALYLCASSSPGTGGTEAFFGQGTRLTVV.

CDR3 DNA sequence: TGTGCCAGCAGCTTGGGGGACTTACGGCAGGGTGGAGGCTACACCTTC. This codes for CASSLGDLRQGGGYTF. The gene calls are TRBV7-9 and TRBJ1-2; TRBD1 is a possible D gene (5 bases). V shed 3 bases and J shed 8 bases, with 22 bases lying between them. The germline V gene has CDR1 SEHNR and CDR2 FQNEAQ (reference sequence). The CDR3 is 16 amino acids. The full variable domain, with the rest looked up from reference TRBV7-9 and TRBJ1-2, is DTGVSQNPRHKITKRGQNVTFRCDPISEHNRLYWYRQTLGQGPEFLTYFQNEAQLEKSRLLSDRFSAERPKGSFSTLEIQRTEQGDSAMYLCASSLGDLRQGGGYTFGSGTRLTVV.

This clonotype has only a few counts. The CDR3 ends on some other residue instead of the conserved phenylalanine or tryptophan, so this is likely a read error. The chain employs TRBV7-2 and TRBJ1-1, with TRBD1 identical over 8 bases. In germline, CDR1 is SGHTA, CDR2 FQGNSA. The length of the CDR3 is 13 residues. V trimming: 3 bases; J trimming: 6 bases; junction bases outside the gene matches: 3. The CDR3 region has the DNA TGTACCAGCAGCTTCGCACAGGGGGCTGAAGCTTTCCTT. It is translated as CTSSFAQGAEAFL.

Only a few counts were recorded for this clonotype. The chain combines TRBV18 with TRBJ2-7; D gene uncertain. The V gene's germline CDR1 is KGHSH and CDR2 LQKENI. The CDR3 has 13 amino acids. Trimming removed 3 bases at V and 3 bases at J, with 9 bases between. The CDR3 is CASSPVQYYEQYF. Here the CDR3 DNA reads TGTGCCAGCTCACCGGTCCAGTACTACGAGCAGTACTTC.

This sequence joins TRBV7-9 and TRBJ1-6, with D tentatively TRBD1 (6 bases). V was trimmed by 5 bases and J by 7 bases, leaving 18 bases between them. The CDR3 runs to 16 residues. The germline V gene has CDR1 SEHNR and CDR2 FQNEAQ (reference sequence). CDR3 amino acids: CASSPLPGDTNSPLHF. DNA of the CDR3: TGTGCCAGCAGCCCCCTACCCGGGGACACAAATTCACCCCTCCACTTT.

The rearrangement uses TRBV29-1 and TRBJ2-3; 7 bases are shared with TRBD2. The CDR3 loop spans 12 amino acids. The germline V gene has CDR1 SQVTM and CDR2 ANQGSEA. For the CDR3, the DNA is TGCGGCGGGAGAGAGGCCACAGATACGCAGTATTTT. Translating it yields CGGREATDTQYF.

This chain connects TRBV12-3 or TRBV12-4 to TRBJ2-6; D not certain. The CDR3 is 16 amino acids. V was cut by 6 bases and J by 4 bases, with 16 bases left in between. CDR3 loop: CASSLNRLGGANVLTF. The DNA for the CDR3 is TGTGCCAGCAGCCTCAATCGGCTGGGGGGGGCCAACGTCCTGACTTTC.

This clonotype was detected ten times or more. The V gene is TRBV27, the J gene TRBJ2-7; D uncertain. The germline gives CDR1 MNHEY, CDR2 SMNVEV (reference sequence). V lost 3 bases and J lost 0, with 12 bases in between. This CDR3 comprises 15 residues. The CDR3 DNA reads TGTGCCAGCAGTTTGGCCTCTTATACCTCCTACGAGCAGTACTTC. Its translation: CASSLASYTSYEQYF.

This clonotype was counted at least ten times. This chain joins TRBV20-1 and TRBJ1-5; 8 bases match TRBD1. The trim removed 3 bases at V and 1 base at J, leaving 2 bases unmatched. This CDR3 contains 14 residues. CDR1 DFQATT and CDR2 SNEGSKA come from the germline V gene (reference sequence). CDR3 in amino acids: CSASRTGSNQPQHF. CDR3 coding DNA: TGCAGTGCTAGTCGGACAGGGAGCAATCAGCCCCAGCATTTT.

This clonotype was seen ten or more times. The chain joins TRBV3-1 to TRBJ1-2; unclear D gene. Germline V gene data show CDR1 as LGHDT and CDR2 as YNNKEL (reference sequence). The CDR3 runs to 12 residues. The V end was cut by 1 base, the J end by 4 bases, with 4 bases between. The CDR3 DNA sequence: TGTGCCAGCAGCCAAGTGACCTATGGCTACACCTTC. Translation: CASSQVTYGYTF.

There are a few counts of this clonotype. V gene TRBV7-9 combines with J gene TRBJ2-7, with 15 bases aligning to TRBD2. Germline CDR1 reads SEHNR; CDR2 reads FQNEAQ (reference sequence). Trimming cost V 5 bases and J 2 bases; bases outside gene matches: 13. The CDR3 totals 19 residues. CDR3 amino acids: CASSHTGTSGRYRTYEQYF. The CDR3 coding sequence is TGTGCCAGCAGCCACACAGGGACTAGCGGGAGGTACCGAACCTACGAGCAGTACTTC.

In its sample, this clonotype was seen a few times. V gene TRBV7-9 combines with J gene TRBJ2-1; 9 nucleotides line up with TRBD2. V trimming: 5 bases; J trimming: 5 bases; junction bases outside the gene matches: 16. CDR1 and CDR2 from the germline V gene are SEHNR and FQNEAQ (reference sequence). The CDR3 runs to 18 residues. CDR3 sequence (DNA): TGTGCCAGCAGCGACGATAGCGGGAGTCCCCCCGGCGACAATGAGCAGTTCTTC. Translating it yields CASSDDSGSPPGDNEQFF.

The sample holds a few counts of this clonotype. The chain carries TRBV20-1 and TRBJ1-6; D ambiguous. The CDR3 is made up of 17 amino acids. The ends were cut back, 0 bases at V and 7 bases at J, with 19 bases in the middle. Germline V lookup: CDR1 DFQATT, CDR2 SNEGSKA (reference sequence). The CDR3 DNA is TGCAGTGCTAGAGATAAGGGCCCAGTAAGGCGGAATTCACCCCTCCACTTT. It encodes CSARDKGPVRRNSPLHF.

This clonotype was observed at least ten times. This chain links TRBV5-1 with TRBJ1-1; D is perhaps TRBD1 (6 bases). CDR3 size: 15 residues. Germline V CDR1 and CDR2: SGHRS, YFSETQ. With 7 bases removed from V and 5 bases from J, the gap between germline ends came to 21 bases. CDR3 nucleotides: TGCGCCAGCCACAGACTCGGGGGGCGAGAAACTGAAGCTTTCTTT. Residues: CASHRLGGRETEAFF.